Presented here are 8 T cell receptor beta chains from one specimen sequenced in a study of T cell changes during pregnancy in multiple sclerosis. Clones were read by immunoSEQ multiplex PCR, and TCRdb kept only the in-frame ones, dropping some. This sample has some 93,000 clones, with 91% found just once. This material consisted of peripheral blood, taken after pregnancy. The receptors were sampled from a female donor in good health, enrolled as a control in a pregnancy study.

The V and J genes are TRBV7-9 and TRBJ2-7; D is perhaps TRBD1 (7 bases). Germline V gene data show CDR1 as SEHNR and CDR2 as FQNEAQ (reference sequence). This CDR3 is 16 amino acids long. V was shortened by 5 bases and J by 4 bases, with 21 bases between the two germline ends. CDR3 bases: TGTGCCAGCAGCCCTCAGGGGGGTAAGGTACGGTACGAGCAGTACTTC. Residues: CASSPQGGKVRYEQYF.

The J gene is TRBJ1-1, the V gene TRBV6-4; 7 bases are a match to TRBD1. The V segment lost 2 bases and the J segment 9 bases; nucleotides outside the gene matches: 6. CDR1 is MRHNA, CDR2 SNTAGT, per germline. The CDR3 sequence is 13 residues long. Written as DNA, the CDR3 is TGTGCCAGCAGTGACAGGGGGCAGGGTAAAGCTTTCTTT. Amino acids: CASSDRGQGKAFF.

This chain connects TRBV7-2 to TRBJ2-3; 12 bases match TRBD2. Germline V CDR1 and CDR2: SGHTA, FQGNSA. The CDR3 spans 15 residues. J lost 8 bases, V lost 1 base, and 4 bases had no gene match. The CDR3 sequence: CASSLGTSGVGTQYF. The CDR3 region has the DNA TGTGCCAGCAGCTTAGGGACTAGCGGGGTTGGTACGCAGTATTTT. Looking up the rest from reference TRBV7-2 and TRBJ2-3 gives the full variable domain: GAGVSQSPSNKVTEKGKDVELRCDPISGHTALYWYRQSLGQGLEFLIYFQGNSAPDKSGLPSDRFSAERTGGSVSTLTIQRTQQEDSAVYLCASSLGTSGVGTQYFGPGTRLTVL.

The chain joins TRBV7-2 to TRBJ2-7; maybe TRBD1 (5 bases). The V gene's germline CDR1 is SGHTA and CDR2 FQGNSA. The CDR3 is 15 amino acids. The ends were cut back, 2 bases at V and 0 bases at J, with 11 bases in the middle. CDR3 sequence reads: CASSLYAGNSYEQYF. DNA for the CDR3: TGTGCCAGCAGCTTATACGCAGGGAACTCCTACGAGCAGTACTTC.

V usage is TRBV6-5 and J usage is TRBJ2-3; D is perhaps TRBD2 (6 bases). V was trimmed by 2 bases and J by 3 bases, leaving 12 bases between them. Germline CDR1 MNHEY, CDR2 SVGAGI. This CDR3 has 15 amino acids. In DNA form, the CDR3 reads TGTGCCAGCAGTTACCGGGACTGGGGAACAGATACGCAGTATTTT. It translates to CASSYRDWGTDTQYF.

The chain employs TRBV5-6 and TRBJ2-1; TRBD1 matches at 10 bases. The CDR3 is made up of 15 amino acids. Germline CDR1 reads SGHDT; CDR2 reads YYEEEE. J gave up 3 bases and V 6 bases, and 6 bases lay outside the gene matches. CDR3 sequence reads: CASNPRDRGYNEQFF. CDR3 DNA: TGTGCCAGCAACCCCCGGGACAGGGGCTACAATGAGCAGTTCTTC.

This clone was counted a few times. The chain is built from TRBV7-9 and TRBJ1-4; a possible D gene is TRBD1 (5 bases). Germline V lookup: CDR1 SEHNR, CDR2 FQNEAQ (reference sequence). V dropped 2 bases and J dropped 7 bases, with 8 bases sitting between them. The CDR3 runs to 13 residues. The CDR3 is CASSLSDSEKLFF. CDR3 in DNA: TGTGCCAGCAGCTTATCTGACAGTGAAAAACTGTTTTTT.

The table lists this clone with a count of one. The chain carries TRBV11-2 and TRBJ1-2, with 10 bases matching TRBD1. V was clipped by 5 bases and J by 10 bases; unmatched bases: 7. Germline values: CDR1 SGHAT, CDR2 FQNNGV. The CDR3 length is 13 residues. In nucleotides, the CDR3 is TGTGCCAGCAGCCCGCGGACAGGGGGGGACTACACCTTC. Amino acids: CASSPRTGGDYTF.